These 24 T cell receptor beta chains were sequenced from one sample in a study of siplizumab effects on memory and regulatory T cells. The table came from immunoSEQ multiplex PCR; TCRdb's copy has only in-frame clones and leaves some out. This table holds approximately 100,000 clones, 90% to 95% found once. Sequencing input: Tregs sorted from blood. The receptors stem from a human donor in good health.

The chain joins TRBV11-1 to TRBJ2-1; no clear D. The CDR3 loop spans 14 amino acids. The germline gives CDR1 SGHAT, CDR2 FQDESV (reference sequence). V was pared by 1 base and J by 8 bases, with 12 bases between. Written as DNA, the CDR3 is TGTGCCAGCAGCTTAGGCAGGAGTCGGGATGAGCAGTTCTTC. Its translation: CASSLGRSRDEQFF.

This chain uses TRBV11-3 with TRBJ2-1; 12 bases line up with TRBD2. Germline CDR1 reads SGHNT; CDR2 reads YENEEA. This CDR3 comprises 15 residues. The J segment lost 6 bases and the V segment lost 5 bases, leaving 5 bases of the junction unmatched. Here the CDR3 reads CASSKRTSGINEQFF. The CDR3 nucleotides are TGTGCCAGCAGCAAAAGGACTAGCGGGATCAATGAGCAGTTCTTC.

The CDR3 protein is CSVELYTKINEQFF. DNA for the CDR3: TGCAGCGTTGAACTATACACAAAGATCAATGAGCAGTTCTTC. The chain links TRBV29-1 to TRBJ2-1; no clear D. Germline lookup yields CDR1 SQVTM and CDR2 ANQGSEA. V dropped 2 bases and J dropped 6 bases, with 14 bases sitting between them. This CDR3 is built from 14 residues.

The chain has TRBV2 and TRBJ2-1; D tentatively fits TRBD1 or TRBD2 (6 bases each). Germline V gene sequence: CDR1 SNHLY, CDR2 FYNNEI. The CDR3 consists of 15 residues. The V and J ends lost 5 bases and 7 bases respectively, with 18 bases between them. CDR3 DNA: TGTGCCAGCAGTTTAGGGGGGCTGGTGGGGAATGAGCAGTTCTTC. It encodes CASSLGGLVGNEQFF. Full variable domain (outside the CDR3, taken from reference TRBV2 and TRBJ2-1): EPEVTQTPSHQVTQMGQEVILRCVPISNHLYFYWYRQILGQKVEFLVSFYNNEISEKSEIFDDQFSVERPDGSNFTLKIRSTKLEDSAMYFCASSLGGLVGNEQFFGPGTRLTVL.

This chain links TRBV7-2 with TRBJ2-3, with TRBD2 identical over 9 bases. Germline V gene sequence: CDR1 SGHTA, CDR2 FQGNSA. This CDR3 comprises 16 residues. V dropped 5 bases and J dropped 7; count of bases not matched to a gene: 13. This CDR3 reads CASSLTFSGSGNTQYF. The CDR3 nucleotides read TGTGCCAGCAGCCTTACCTTTAGCGGGAGTGGGAATACGCAGTATTTT.

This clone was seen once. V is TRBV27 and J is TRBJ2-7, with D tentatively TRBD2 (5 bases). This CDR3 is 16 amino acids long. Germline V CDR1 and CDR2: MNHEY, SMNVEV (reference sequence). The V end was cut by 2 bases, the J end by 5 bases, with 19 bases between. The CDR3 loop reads CASSLRGRASRNEQYF. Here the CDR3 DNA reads TGTGCCAGCAGTTTACGCGGCCGGGCTAGCCGAAACGAGCAGTACTTC.

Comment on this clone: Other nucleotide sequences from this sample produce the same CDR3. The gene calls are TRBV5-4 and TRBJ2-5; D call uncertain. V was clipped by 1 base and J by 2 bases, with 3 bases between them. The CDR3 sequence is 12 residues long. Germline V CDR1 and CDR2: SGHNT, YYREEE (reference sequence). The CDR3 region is CASSLPQETQYF. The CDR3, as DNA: TGTGCCAGCAGCTTGCCTCAAGAGACCCAGTACTTC.

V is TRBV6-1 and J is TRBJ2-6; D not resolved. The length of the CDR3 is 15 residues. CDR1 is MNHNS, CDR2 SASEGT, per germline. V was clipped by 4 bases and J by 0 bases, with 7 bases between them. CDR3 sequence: CASSVYSSGANVLTF. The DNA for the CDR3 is TGTGCCAGCAGTGTATATAGCTCTGGGGCCAACGTCCTGACTTTC.

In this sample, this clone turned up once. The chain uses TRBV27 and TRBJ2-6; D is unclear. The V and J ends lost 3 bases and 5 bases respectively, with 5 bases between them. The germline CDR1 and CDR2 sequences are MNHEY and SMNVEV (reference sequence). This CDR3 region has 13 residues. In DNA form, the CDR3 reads TGTGCCAGCAGTTTGTCCCGGGCCAACGTCCTGACTTTC. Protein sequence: CASSLSRANVLTF.

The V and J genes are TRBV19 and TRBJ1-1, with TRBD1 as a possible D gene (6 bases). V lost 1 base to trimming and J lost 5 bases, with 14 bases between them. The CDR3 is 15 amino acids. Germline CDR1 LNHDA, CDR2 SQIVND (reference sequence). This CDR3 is CASSIVIGGRTEAFF. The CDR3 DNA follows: TGTGCCAGTAGTATAGTTATAGGGGGAAGGACTGAAGCTTTCTTT.

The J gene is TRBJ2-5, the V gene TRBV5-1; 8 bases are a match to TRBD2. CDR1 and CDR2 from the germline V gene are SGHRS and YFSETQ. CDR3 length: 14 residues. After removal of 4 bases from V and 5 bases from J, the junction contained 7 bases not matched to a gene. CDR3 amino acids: CASSRREGRETQYF. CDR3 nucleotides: TGCGCCAGCAGCCGACGGGAGGGCCGGGAGACCCAGTACTTC.

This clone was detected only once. For the CDR3, the DNA is TGTGCCAGCAGTGACTCCCCCCCAGGGGCATCGGGGGCCAACGTCCTGACTTTC. Translated: CASSDSPPGASGANVLTF. The gene calls are TRBV6-4 and TRBJ2-6, with D possibly TRBD1 on 6 matching bases. Germline V gives CDR1 MRHNA, CDR2 SNTAGT. This CDR3 spans 18 amino acids. Trimming pared 0 bases from V and 4 bases from J, leaving 16 bases between.

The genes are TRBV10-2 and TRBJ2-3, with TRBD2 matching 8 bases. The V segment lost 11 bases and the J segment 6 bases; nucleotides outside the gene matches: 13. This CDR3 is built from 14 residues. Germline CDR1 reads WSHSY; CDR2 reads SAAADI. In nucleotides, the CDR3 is TGCGCCGCATCTCTGACGGGAGGGCCGGATACGCAGTATTTT. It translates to CAASLTGGPDTQYF.

The CDR3 nucleotides are TGTGCCAGCAGCCGCGCCCTCGGCCCTCCGGGTTGGGTTTCCTATGGCTACACCTTC. It yields the protein CASSRALGPPGWVSYGYTF. The chain uses TRBV11-2 and TRBJ1-2; D is unclear. The germline CDR1 and CDR2 sequences are SGHAT and FQNNGV. This CDR3 spans 19 amino acids. V lost 5 bases to trimming and J lost 4 bases, with 29 bases between them.

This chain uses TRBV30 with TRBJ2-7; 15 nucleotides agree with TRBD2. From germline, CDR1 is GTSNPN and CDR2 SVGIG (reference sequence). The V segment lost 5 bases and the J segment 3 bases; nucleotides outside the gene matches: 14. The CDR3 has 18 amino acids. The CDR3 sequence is CAWDRAGLAGGGNYEQYF. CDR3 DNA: TGTGCCTGGGACAGGGCCGGACTAGCGGGAGGGGGGAACTACGAGCAGTACTTC. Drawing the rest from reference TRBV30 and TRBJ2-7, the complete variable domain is SQTIHQWPATLVQPVGSPLSLECTVEGTSNPNLYWYRQAAGRGLQLLFYSVGIGQISSEVPQNLSASRPQDRQFILSSKKLLLSDSGFYLCAWDRAGLAGGGNYEQYFGPGTRLTVT.

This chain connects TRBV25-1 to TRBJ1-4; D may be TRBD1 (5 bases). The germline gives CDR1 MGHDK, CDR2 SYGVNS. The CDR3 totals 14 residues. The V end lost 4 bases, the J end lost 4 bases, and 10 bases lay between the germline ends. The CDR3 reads CASSGGTLNEKLFF. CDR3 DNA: TGTGCCAGCAGTGGGGGGACCCTTAATGAAAAACTGTTTTTT.

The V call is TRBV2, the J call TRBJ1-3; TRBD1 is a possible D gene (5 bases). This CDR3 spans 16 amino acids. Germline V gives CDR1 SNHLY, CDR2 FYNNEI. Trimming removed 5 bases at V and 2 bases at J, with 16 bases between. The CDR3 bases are TGTGCCAGCAGTAAATTGGGGCCCATGGCTGGAAACACCATATATTTT. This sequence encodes CASSKLGPMAGNTIYF.

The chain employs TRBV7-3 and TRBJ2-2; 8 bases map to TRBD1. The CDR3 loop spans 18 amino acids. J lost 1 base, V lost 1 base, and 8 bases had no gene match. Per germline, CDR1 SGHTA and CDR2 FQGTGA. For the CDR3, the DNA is TGTGCCAGCAGCTTAATTCCACAGGGGGGACGGAACACCGGGGAGCTGTTTTTT. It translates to CASSLIPQGGRNTGELFF.

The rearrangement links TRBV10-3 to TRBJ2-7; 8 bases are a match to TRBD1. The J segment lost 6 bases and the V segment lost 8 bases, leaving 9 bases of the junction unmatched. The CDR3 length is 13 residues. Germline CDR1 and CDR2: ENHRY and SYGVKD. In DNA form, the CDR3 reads TGTGCCATCCGCCCGAGGACAGGGTCCGAGCAGTACTTC. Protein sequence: CAIRPRTGSEQYF.

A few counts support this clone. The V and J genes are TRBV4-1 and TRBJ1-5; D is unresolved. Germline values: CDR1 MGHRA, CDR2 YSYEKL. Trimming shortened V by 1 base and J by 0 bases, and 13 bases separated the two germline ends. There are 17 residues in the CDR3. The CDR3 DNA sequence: TGCGCCAGCAGCCAAGGGGGAAGACGCAATAGCAATCAGCCCCAGCATTTT. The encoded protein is CASSQGGRRNSNQPQHF.

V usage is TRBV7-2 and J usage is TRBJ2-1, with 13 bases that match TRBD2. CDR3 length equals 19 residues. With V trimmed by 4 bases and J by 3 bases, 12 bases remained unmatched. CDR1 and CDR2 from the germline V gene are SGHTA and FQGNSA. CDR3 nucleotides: TGTGCCAGCAGCTGGGCGACTAGCGGGAGGCCCCCGCACTACAATGAGCAGTTCTTC. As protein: CASSWATSGRPPHYNEQFF.

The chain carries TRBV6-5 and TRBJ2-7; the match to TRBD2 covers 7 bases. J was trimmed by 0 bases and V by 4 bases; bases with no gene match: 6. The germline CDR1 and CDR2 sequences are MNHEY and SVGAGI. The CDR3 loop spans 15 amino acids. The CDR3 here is CASSSVAGFSYEQYF. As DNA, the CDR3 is TGTGCCAGCAGTTCCGTAGCGGGCTTCTCCTACGAGCAGTACTTC.

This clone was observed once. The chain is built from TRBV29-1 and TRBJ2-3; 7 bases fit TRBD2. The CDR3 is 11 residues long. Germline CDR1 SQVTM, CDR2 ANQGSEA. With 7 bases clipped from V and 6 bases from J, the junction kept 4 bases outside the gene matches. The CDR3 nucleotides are TGCAGCGGGGGGGGTGAGGATACGCAGTATTTT. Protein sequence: CSGGGEDTQYF.

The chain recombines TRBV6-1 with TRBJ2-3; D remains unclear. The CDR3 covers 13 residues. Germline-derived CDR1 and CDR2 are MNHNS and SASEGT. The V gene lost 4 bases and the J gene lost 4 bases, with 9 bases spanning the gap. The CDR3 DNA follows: TGTGCCAGCAGTGGGCACGCCGCAGATACGCAGTATTTT. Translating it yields CASSGHAADTQYF.